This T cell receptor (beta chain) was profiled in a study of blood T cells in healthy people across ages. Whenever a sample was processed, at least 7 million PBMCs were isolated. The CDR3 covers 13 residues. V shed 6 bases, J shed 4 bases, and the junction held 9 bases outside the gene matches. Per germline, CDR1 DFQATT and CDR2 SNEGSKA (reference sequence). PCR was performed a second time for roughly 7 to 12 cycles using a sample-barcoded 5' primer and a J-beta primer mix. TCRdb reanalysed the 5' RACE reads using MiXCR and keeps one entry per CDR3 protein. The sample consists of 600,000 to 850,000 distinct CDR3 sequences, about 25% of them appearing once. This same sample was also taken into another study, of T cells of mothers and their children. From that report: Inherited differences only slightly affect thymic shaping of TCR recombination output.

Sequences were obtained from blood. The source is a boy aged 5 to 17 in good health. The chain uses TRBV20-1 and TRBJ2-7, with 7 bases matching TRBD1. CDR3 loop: CSASTGFGYEQYF. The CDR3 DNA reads TGCAGTGCATCGACAGGGTTCGGATACGAGCAGTACTTC.